The rows below give T cell receptor beta chains drawn from one sample of a study of blood T cell repertoires in COVID-19. Sequencing used immunoSEQ multiplex PCR; TCRdb keeps in-frame clones, though not all of them. The table has over 60,000 clones, around 86% seen once. Sample: peripheral blood. These receptors all come from a man aged 70-80 years with acute or convalescent COVID-19. Each CDR3 is given with its conserved first and last residue. The order of the fields is clone size, V gene, D gene, J gene, CDR3 protein, CDR3 DNA. D genes are given only for firm matches. Not every row has a clone size; where given, it reads once, few, many or a size class.

>.|TRBV5-4|.|TRBJ1-1
CASSLQGMNTEAFF
TGTGCCAGCAGCTTGCAGGGTATGAACACTGAAGCTTTCTTT
>.|TRBV19|.|TRBJ2-5
CASSIDLGQGLETQYF
TGTGCCAGTAGTATAGATCTAGGCCAGGGGCTGGAGACCCAGTACTTC
>once|TRBV14|.|TRBJ1-4
CASSQNAGLGEKLFF
TGTGCCAGCAGCCAAAATGCGGGATTAGGGGAAAAACTGTTTTTT
>.|TRBV4-2|TRBD2|TRBJ2-5
CASSQEGGGARETQYF
TGTGCCAGCAGCCAAGAAGGCGGGGGGGCGAGGGAGACCCAGTACTTC
>.|TRBV11-3|.|TRBJ2-3
CASSPTAYPADTQYF
TGTGCCAGCAGCCCGACAGCATACCCTGCAGATACGCAGTATTTT
>.|TRBV27|.|TRBJ1-6
CASSSRSGTLNSPLHF
TGTGCCAGCAGTTCCCGATCCGGGACACTAAATTCACCCCTCCACTTT
>.|TRBV28|.|TRBJ1-5
CASSLFTGYQPQHF
TGTGCCAGCAGTTTATTTACGGGTTATCAGCCCCAGCATTTT
>.|TRBV5-1|.|TRBJ1-5
CASSYRSVTVSNQPQHF
TGCGCCAGCAGCTATAGGAGCGTGACAGTTAGCAATCAGCCCCAGCATTTT
>.|TRBV29-1|.|TRBJ2-4
CSVHGGPGEYIQYF
TGCAGCGTTCACGGCGGCCCCGGGGAATACATTCAGTACTTC
>.|TRBV11-3|TRBD2|TRBJ2-3
CASSGGGAQYF
TGTGCCAGCAGCGGGGGGGGTGCGCAGTATTTT
>.|TRBV15|.|TRBJ2-5
CATSIWQGYDTVLETQYF
TGTGCCACCAGCATTTGGCAGGGGTACGATACGGTGTTGGAGACCCAGTACTTC
>.|TRBV29-1|.|TRBJ2-7
CSVARGGVGTEQYF
TGCAGCGTTGCCCGAGGAGGGGTAGGCACCGAGCAGTACTTC
>.|TRBV11-1|TRBD2|TRBJ2-1
CASSLDPRGEQFF
TGTGCCAGCAGCTTAGACCCGCGGGGGGAGCAGTTCTTC
>.|TRBV19|TRBD2|TRBJ2-7
CASSIRAGGPSYEQYF
TGTGCCAGTAGTATCCGGGCGGGAGGCCCCTCCTACGAGCAGTACTTC
>.|TRBV29-1|.|TRBJ2-3
CSAARDRTDTQYF
TGCAGCGCCGCGCGGGACCGCACAGATACGCAGTATTTT
>.|TRBV5-1|TRBD2|TRBJ2-5
CASSLIGGADTQYF
TGCGCCAGCAGCTTGATCGGGGGGGCGGATACCCAGTACTTC
>.|TRBV3-1/TRBV3-2|TRBD1|TRBJ1-1
CASSQGQGGAEAFF
TGTGCCAGCAGCCAAGGACAGGGAGGCGCTGAAGCTTTCTTT
>.|TRBV5-1|.|TRBJ2-3
CASSLVQPSTDTQYF
TGCGCCAGCAGCTTGGTACAGCCTAGCACAGATACGCAGTATTTT
>.|TRBV14|TRBD1|TRBJ2-2
CASSHGTAVRGTGPGELFF
TGTGCCAGCAGCCACGGGACAGCCGTACGTGGAACAGGCCCCGGGGAGCTGTTTTTT
>few|TRBV5-4|.|TRBJ2-2
CASSLQRNTGELFF
TGTGCCAGCAGCTTACAACGTAACACCGGGGAGCTGTTTTTT
>.|TRBV28|.|TRBJ2-5
CASTLRETQYF
TGTGCCAGCACCTTGCGCGAGACCCAGTACTTC
>.|TRBV5-8|.|TRBJ1-1
CASSWETRGTEAFF
TGTGCCAGCAGCTGGGAGACCCGGGGGACTGAAGCTTTCTTT
>.|TRBV11-3|TRBD1|TRBJ2-7
CASSPDRGQGYEQYF
TGTGCCAGCAGCCCTGATCGAGGACAGGGATACGAGCAGTACTTC
>.|TRBV6-5|.|TRBJ2-5
CASSYDQGGQETQYF
TGTGCCAGCAGTTACGATCAGGGAGGCCAAGAGACCCAGTACTTC
>.|TRBV5-1|TRBD2|TRBJ2-3
CASSLLAESTDTQYF
TGCGCCAGCAGCTTACTAGCGGAGAGCACAGATACGCAGTATTTT